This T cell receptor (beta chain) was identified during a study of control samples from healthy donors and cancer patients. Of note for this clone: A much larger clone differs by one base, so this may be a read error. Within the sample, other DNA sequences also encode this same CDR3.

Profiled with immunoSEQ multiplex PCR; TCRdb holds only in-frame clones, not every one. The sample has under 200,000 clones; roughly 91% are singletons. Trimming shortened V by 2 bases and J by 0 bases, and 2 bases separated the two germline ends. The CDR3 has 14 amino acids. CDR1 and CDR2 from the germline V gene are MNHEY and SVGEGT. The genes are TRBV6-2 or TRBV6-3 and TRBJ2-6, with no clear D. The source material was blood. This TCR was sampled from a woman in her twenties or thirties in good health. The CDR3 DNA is TGTGCCAGCAGTTACGGCTCTGGGGCCAACGTCCTGACTTTC. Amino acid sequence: CASSYGSGANVLTF.